The 9 T cell receptor beta chains presented below share a single source sample, sequenced in a study of shared T cell receptors in the human thymus. Sequenced by immunoSEQ multiplex PCR; TCRdb stores in-frame clones only, minus some. The sample holds about 540,000 clones, 75% to 80% seen once. The same data also went into a second study, on human thymus T cells.

Input material: thymocytes. The receptors stem from a boy in the first two years of life with a congenital heart defect.

The gene calls are TRBV4-3 and TRBJ2-5; D is unresolved. The CDR3 loop spans 15 amino acids. Germline CDR1 LGHNA, CDR2 YSLEER. V was trimmed by 0 bases and J by 2 bases, leaving 10 bases between them. CDR3 region: CASSQDHAGQETQYF. CDR3 coding DNA: TGCGCCAGCAGCCAAGATCATGCAGGACAAGAGACCCAGTACTTC.

This chain uses TRBV27 with TRBJ1-2, with a possible D match to TRBD1 (6 bases). Per germline, CDR1 MNHEY and CDR2 SMNVEV (reference sequence). The length of the CDR3 is 14 residues. V was cut by 0 bases and J by 8 bases, with 13 bases left in between. CDR3 DNA sequence: TGTGCCAGCAGTTTATCGAAGGGGGGGTACGGCTACACCTTC. Protein sequence: CASSLSKGGYGYTF.

The chain combines TRBV4-1 with TRBJ2-7; 8 nucleotides agree with TRBD2. CDR1 and CDR2 (germline): MGHRA, YSYEKL. J was trimmed by 2 bases and V by 3 bases; bases with no gene match: 3. The CDR3 runs 14 residues. In DNA form, the CDR3 reads TGCGCCAGCAGCCACCGGGAGGGCCCCTACGAGCAGTACTTC. It specifies CASSHREGPYEQYF.

The DNA of the CDR3 is TGTGCCAGTAGTACAAGGACATGGGTTTGGGACTATGGCTACACCTTC. Translated: CASSTRTWVWDYGYTF. The J gene is TRBJ1-2, the V gene TRBV19, with D perhaps TRBD1 (5 bases). The germline gives CDR1 LNHDA, CDR2 SQIVND (reference sequence). This CDR3 has 16 residues. Deletions cut 4 bases from V and 3 bases from J, with 18 bases between.

The rearrangement joins TRBV14 to TRBJ2-1; 11 nucleotides align to TRBD2. With 5 bases clipped from V and 4 bases from J, the junction kept 10 bases outside the gene matches. The CDR3 extends over 17 amino acids. Germline V gene data show CDR1 as SGHDN and CDR2 as FVKESK. The CDR3 bases are TGTGCCAGCAGCTACCGCCAACTAGCGGGAGTATACAATGAGCAGTTCTTC. Translating gives CASSYRQLAGVYNEQFF.

This rearrangement joins TRBV11-2 to TRBJ2-3; the match to TRBD2 covers 9 bases. Germline values: CDR1 SGHAT, CDR2 FQNNGV. This CDR3 is built from 18 residues. Unmatched junction bases numbered 17, after V lost 1 base and J lost 9 bases. As DNA, the CDR3 is TGTGCCAGCAGCTTAGTCCCCTTGGGCGGGAGGGCCCCCCGGACGCAGTATTTT. Its translation: CASSLVPLGGRAPRTQYF.

This chain joins TRBV2 and TRBJ2-1, with D possibly being TRBD2 (7 bases). CDR3 length: 11 residues. V lost 11 bases to trimming and J lost 8 bases, with 13 bases between them. Germline V CDR1 and CDR2: SNHLY, FYNNEI. As DNA, the CDR3 is TGTGCCGGGGGGGGGCAAGATGAGCAGTTCTTC. This gives the protein CAGGGQDEQFF.

The chain carries TRBV11-1 and TRBJ2-7; 8 nucleotides line up with TRBD2. Germline assignment: CDR1 SGHAT and CDR2 FQDESV (reference sequence). V lost 2 bases and J lost 4; bases outside the gene matches: 4. The CDR3 is made up of 14 amino acids. CDR3 sequence reads: CASSLSGREYEQYF. The CDR3, as DNA: TGTGCCAGCAGCTTATCCGGGAGGGAGTACGAGCAGTACTTC.

V and J are TRBV4-1 and TRBJ1-2; D gene uncertain. V was clipped by 0 bases and J by 7 bases, with 12 bases between them. Germline V gives CDR1 MGHRA, CDR2 YSYEKL. The CDR3 is made up of 14 amino acids. Written as DNA, the CDR3 is TGCGCCAGCAGCCAAGACGCCGGGTTGTTTGGCTACACCTTC. Translated: CASSQDAGLFGYTF.